A selection of T cell receptor beta chains follows, all from one sample in a study of T cells after yellow fever vaccination. TCRdb called the 5' RACE reads again in MiXCR, with one record for every CDR3 protein. The sample records roughly 120,000 distinct CDR3 sequences, 6% to 8% being singletons. This sample comprised CD4+ T cells sorted from PBMCs, obtained around 10 days after the first yellow fever vaccination. The receptors were gathered from a man aged 18 to 35 who received the YFV17D yellow fever vaccine. The CDR3 runs from the conserved cysteine through the conserved F or W. The order of the fields is V gene, clone size, D gene, J gene, CDR3 DNA, CDR3 protein. D genes are given only for firm matches. The listing skips clone size in some rows; elsewhere it reads once, few, many or a size class.

TRBV15	many	NA	TRBJ2-5	TGTGCCACCAGCAGAGCTCCTCAAGAGACCCAGTACTTC	CATSRAPQETQYF
TRBV6-2/TRBV6-3	many	NA	TRBJ2-1	TGTGCCAGCAGTTGGCCAGGTGTTAGTAGCTCCTACAATGAGCAGTTCTTC	CASSWPGVSSSYNEQFF
TRBV24-1	many	NA	TRBJ1-6	TGTGCCACCAGTGATTTGGCATATTCACCCCTCCACTTT	CATSDLAYSPLHF
TRBV5-1	many	NA	TRBJ2-1	TGCGCCAGCAGTCTTGCCGTACTCGGGGCCCACAATGAGCAGTTCTTC	CASSLAVLGAHNEQFF
TRBV6-1	many	NA	TRBJ2-3	TGTGCCAGCAAAGACCGGGACAAGCATACGCAGTATTTT	CASKDRDKHTQYF
TRBV20-1	few	TRBD1	TRBJ1-1	TGCAGTGCTAGGGGTGGGACAGTGAACACTGAAGCTTTCTTT	CSARGGTVNTEAFF
TRBV10-2	few	NA	TRBJ2-7	TGCGCCAGCAGCAGGACGTGGGGTGAGCAGTACTTC	CASSRTWGEQYF
TRBV11-2	NA	NA	TRBJ2-2	TGTGCCAGCAGCTGGGCCGGCGGGGAGCTGTTTTTT	CASSWAGGELFF
TRBV5-1	many	NA	TRBJ2-1	TGCGCCAGCAGCTTAGATTGGGGCGATGAGCAGTTCTTC	CASSLDWGDEQFF
TRBV5-1	many	TRBD2	TRBJ2-3	TGCGCCAGCAGCTTGAATGGGGGGGCAGATACGCAGTATTTT	CASSLNGGADTQYF
TRBV11-3	many	NA	TRBJ2-2	TGTGCCAGCAGATCAGGCACCGGGGAGCTGTTTTTT	CASRSGTGELFF
TRBV5-1	many	NA	TRBJ2-3	TGCGCCAGCAGTTGGGAGTGGGCGAGCACAGATACGCAGTATTTT	CASSWEWASTDTQYF
TRBV12-3/TRBV12-4	many	TRBD1	TRBJ1-1	TGTGCCAGCAGTCCCAGACAGGGATCCACTGAAGCTTTCTTT	CASSPRQGSTEAFF
TRBV19	many	TRBD2	TRBJ2-1	TGTGCCAGTAGTATCGGTCTAGCGGGAAGAAATGAGCAGTTCTTC	CASSIGLAGRNEQFF
TRBV29-1	many	NA	TRBJ2-1	TGCAGCGTGTCCCGGGACCCGCTCACTGGCGGGCAGTTCTTC	CSVSRDPLTGGQFF